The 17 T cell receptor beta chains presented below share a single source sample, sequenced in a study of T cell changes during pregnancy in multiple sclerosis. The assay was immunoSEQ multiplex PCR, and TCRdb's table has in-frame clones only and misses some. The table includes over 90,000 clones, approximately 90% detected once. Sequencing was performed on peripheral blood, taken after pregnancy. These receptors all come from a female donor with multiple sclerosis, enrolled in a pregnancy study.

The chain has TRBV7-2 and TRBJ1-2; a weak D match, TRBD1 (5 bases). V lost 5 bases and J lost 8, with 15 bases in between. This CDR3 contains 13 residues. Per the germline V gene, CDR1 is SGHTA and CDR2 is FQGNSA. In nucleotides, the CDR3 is TGTGCCAGCAGCCTCAGGGCCTGGGGCGGCTACACCTTC. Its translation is CASSLRAWGGYTF.

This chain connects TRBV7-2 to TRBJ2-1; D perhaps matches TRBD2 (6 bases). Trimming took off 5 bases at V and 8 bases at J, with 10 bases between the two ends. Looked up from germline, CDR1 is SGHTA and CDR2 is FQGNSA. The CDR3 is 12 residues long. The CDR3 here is CASSPQRDEQFF. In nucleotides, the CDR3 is TGTGCCAGCAGCCCCCAGCGGGATGAGCAGTTCTTC.

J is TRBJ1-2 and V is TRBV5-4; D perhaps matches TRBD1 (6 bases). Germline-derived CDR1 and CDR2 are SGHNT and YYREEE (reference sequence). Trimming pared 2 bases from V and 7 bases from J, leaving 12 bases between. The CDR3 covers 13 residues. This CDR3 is CASSFRGGSGYTF. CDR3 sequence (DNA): TGTGCCAGCAGCTTCAGGGGTGGATCTGGCTACACCTTC.

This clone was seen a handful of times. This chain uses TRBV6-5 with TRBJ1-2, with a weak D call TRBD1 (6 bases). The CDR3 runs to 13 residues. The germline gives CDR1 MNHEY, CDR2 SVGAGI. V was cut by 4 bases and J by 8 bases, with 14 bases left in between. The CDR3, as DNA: TGTGCCAGCAGTTCCCTCACAGGGTTAGGCTACACCTTC. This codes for CASSSLTGLGYTF.

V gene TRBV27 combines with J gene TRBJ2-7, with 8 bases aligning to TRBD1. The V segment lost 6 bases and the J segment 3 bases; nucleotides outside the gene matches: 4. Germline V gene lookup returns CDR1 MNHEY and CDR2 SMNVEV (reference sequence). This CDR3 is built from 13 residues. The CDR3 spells CASRLTGVYEQYF. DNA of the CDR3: TGTGCCAGCAGATTGACAGGGGTCTACGAGCAGTACTTC.

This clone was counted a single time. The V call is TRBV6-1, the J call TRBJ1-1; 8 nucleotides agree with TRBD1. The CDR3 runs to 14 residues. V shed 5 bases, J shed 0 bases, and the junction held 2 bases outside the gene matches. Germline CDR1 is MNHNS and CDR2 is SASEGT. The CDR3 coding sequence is TGTGCCAGCAGTTCAGGGGGCATGAACACTGAAGCTTTCTTT. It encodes CASSSGGMNTEAFF.

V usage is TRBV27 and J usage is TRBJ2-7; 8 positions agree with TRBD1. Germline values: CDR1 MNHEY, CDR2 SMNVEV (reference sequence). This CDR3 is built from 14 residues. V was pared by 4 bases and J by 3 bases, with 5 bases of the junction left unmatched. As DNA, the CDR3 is TGTGCCAGCAGTTATTCAGGGACAGGCTACGAGCAGTACTTC. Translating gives CASSYSGTGYEQYF.

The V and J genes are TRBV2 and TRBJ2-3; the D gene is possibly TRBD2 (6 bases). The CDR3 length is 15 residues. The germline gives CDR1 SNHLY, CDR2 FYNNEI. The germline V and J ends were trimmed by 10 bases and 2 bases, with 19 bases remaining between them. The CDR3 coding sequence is TGTGCCACCCTTACGGACGGGGGTCACACAGATACGCAGTATTTT. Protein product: CATLTDGGHTDTQYF.

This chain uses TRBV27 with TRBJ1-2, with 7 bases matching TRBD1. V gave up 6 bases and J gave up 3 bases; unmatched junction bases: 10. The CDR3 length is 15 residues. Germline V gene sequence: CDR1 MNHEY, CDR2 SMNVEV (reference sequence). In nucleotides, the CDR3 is TGTGCCAGCAGGCCTGACAGGGTGCTATACTATGGCTACACCTTC. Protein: CASRPDRVLYYGYTF.

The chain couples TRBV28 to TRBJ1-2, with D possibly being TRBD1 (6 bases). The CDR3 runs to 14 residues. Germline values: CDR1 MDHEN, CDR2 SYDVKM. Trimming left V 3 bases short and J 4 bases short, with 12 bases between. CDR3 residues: CASSLGGPPYGYTF. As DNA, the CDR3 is TGTGCCAGCAGTTTGGGGGGGCCGCCCTATGGCTACACCTTC.

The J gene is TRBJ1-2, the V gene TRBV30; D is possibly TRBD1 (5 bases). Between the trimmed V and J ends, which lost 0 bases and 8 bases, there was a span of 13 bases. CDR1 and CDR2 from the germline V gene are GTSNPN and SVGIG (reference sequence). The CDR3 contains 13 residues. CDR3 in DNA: TGTGCCTGGAGTGTACGGGGGGGGGTGGGCTACACCTTC. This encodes CAWSVRGGVGYTF.

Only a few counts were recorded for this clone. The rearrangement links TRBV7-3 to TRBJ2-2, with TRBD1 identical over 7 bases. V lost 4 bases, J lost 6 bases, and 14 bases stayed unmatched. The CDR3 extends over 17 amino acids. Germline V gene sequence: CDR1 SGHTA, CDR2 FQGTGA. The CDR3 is CASSSPLGDSFSGELFF. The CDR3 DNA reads TGTGCCAGCAGCTCCCCCCTGGGGGACAGCTTTTCCGGGGAGCTGTTTTTT.

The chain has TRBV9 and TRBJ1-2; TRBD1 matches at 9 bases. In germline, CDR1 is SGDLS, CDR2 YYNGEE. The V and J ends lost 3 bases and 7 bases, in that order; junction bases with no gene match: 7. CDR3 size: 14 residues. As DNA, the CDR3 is TGTGCCAGCAGCGGCCTGGGGACAGGGCTTGGCTACACCTTC. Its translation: CASSGLGTGLGYTF. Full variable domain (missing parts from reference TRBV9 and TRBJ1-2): DSGVTQTPKHLITATGQRVTLRCSPRSGDLSVYWYQQSLDQGLQFLIQYYNGEERAKGNILERFSAQQFPDLHSELNLSSLELGDSALYFCASSGLGTGLGYTFGSGTRLTVV.

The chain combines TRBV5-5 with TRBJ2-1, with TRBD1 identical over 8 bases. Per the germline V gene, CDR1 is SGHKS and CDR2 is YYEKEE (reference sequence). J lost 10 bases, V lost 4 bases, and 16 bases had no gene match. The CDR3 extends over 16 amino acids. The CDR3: CASSRLSTGALGEQFF. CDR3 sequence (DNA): TGTGCCAGCAGCCGATTATCGACAGGGGCCTTGGGGGAGCAGTTCTTC.

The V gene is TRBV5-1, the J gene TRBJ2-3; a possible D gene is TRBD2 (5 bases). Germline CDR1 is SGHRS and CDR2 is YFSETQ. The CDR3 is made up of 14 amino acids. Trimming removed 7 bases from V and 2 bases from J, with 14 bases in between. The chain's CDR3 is CASWAAEDTDTQYF. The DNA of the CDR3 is TGCGCCAGCTGGGCCGCGGAGGACACAGATACGCAGTATTTT.

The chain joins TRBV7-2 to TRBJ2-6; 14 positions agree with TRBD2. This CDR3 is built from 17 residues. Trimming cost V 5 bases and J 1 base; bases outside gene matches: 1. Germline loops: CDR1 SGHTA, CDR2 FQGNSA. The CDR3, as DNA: TGTGCCAGCAGCCGGACTAGCGGGGGGTCTGGGGCCAACGTCCTGACTTTC. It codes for CASSRTSGGSGANVLTF.

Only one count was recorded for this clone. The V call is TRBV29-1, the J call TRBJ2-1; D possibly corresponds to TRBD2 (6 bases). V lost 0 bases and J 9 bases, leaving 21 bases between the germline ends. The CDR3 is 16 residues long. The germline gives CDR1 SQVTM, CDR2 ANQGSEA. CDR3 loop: CSVEDPQRVARREQFF. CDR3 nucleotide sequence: TGCAGCGTTGAAGATCCCCAGCGGGTGGCCAGGCGTGAGCAGTTCTTC.